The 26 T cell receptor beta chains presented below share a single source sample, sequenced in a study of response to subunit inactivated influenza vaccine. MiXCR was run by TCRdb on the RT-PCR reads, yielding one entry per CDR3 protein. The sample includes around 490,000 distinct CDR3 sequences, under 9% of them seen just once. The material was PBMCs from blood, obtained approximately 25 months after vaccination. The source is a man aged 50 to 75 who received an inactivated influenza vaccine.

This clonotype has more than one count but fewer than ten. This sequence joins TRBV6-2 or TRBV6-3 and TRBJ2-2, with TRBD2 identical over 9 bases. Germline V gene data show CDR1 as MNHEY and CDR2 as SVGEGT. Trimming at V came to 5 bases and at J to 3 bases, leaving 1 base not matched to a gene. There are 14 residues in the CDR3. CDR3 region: CASSRLADTGELFF. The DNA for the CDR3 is TGTGCCAGCAGTAGACTAGCGGACACCGGGGAGCTGTTTTTT.

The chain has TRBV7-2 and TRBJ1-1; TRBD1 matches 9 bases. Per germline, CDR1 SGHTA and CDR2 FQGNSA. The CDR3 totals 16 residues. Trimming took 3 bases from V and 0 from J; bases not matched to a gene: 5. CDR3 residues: CASSFNRGRMNTEAFF. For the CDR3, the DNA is TGTGCCAGCAGCTTCAACAGGGGGCGCATGAACACTGAAGCTTTCTTT.

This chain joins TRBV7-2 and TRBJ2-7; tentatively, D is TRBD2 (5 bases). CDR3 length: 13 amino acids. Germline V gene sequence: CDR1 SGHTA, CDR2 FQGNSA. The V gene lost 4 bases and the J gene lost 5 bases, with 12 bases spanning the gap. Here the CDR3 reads CASSSSRRHEQYF. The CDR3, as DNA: TGTGCCAGCAGCTCCTCCAGGAGGCACGAGCAGTACTTC.

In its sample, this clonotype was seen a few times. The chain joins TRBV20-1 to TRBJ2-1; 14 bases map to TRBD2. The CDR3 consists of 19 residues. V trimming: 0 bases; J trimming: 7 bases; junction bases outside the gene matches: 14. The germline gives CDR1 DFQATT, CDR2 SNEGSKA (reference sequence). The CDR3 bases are TGCAGTGCTAGAGACCACCGCTTGACTAGCGGGAGGGCCGTGAATGAGCAGTTCTTC. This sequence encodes CSARDHRLTSGRAVNEQFF.

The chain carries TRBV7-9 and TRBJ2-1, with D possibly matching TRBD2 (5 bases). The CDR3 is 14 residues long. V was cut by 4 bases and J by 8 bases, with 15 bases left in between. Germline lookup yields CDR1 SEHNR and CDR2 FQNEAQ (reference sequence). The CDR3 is CASSSRAEQYEQFF. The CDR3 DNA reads TGTGCCAGCAGCTCCCGAGCGGAACAGTATGAGCAGTTCTTC.

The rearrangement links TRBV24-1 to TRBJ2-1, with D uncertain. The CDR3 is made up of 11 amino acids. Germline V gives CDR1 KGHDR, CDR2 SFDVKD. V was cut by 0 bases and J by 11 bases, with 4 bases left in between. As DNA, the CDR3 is TGTGCCACCAGTGATTTGATCCAGCAGTTCTTC. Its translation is CATSDLIQQFF.

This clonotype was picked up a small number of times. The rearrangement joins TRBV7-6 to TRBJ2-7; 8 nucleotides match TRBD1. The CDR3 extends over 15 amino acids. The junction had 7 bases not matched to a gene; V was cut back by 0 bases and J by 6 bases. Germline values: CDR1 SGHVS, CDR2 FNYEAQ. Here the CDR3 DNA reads TGTGCCAGCAGCTTAGCTCCACAGGGGGTCTCCGAGCAGTACTTC. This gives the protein CASSLAPQGVSEQYF.

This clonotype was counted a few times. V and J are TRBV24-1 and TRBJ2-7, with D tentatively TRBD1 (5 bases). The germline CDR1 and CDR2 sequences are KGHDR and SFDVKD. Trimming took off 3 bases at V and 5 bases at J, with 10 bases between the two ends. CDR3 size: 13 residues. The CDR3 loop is CATSDAVTDEQYF. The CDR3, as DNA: TGTGCCACCAGTGATGCCGTGACAGACGAGCAGTACTTC.

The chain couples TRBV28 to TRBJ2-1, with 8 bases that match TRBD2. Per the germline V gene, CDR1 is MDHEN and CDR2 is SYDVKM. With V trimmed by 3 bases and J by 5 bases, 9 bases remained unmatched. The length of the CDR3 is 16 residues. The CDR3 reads CASSFPSRAGDNEQFF. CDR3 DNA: TGTGCCAGCAGTTTCCCCAGTCGAGCGGGGGACAATGAGCAGTTCTTC.

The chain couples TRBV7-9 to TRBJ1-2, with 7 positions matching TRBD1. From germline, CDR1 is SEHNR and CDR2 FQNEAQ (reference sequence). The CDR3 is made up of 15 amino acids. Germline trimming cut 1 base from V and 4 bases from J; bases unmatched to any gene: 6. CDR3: CASSLEGQAPYGYTF. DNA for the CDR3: TGTGCCAGCAGCTTAGAAGGACAGGCACCCTATGGCTACACCTTC. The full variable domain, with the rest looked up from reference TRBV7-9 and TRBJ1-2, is DTGVSQNPRHKITKRGQNVTFRCDPISEHNRLYWYRQTLGQGPEFLTYFQNEAQLEKSRLLSDRFSAERPKGSFSTLEIQRTEQGDSAMYLCASSLEGQAPYGYTFGSGTRLTVV.

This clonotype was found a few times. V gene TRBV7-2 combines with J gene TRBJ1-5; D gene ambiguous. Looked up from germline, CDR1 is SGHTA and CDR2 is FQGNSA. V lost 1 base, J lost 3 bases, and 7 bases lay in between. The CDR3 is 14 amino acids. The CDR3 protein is CASSLGQTNQPQHF. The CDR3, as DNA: TGTGCCAGCAGCTTAGGGCAGACCAATCAGCCCCAGCATTTT.

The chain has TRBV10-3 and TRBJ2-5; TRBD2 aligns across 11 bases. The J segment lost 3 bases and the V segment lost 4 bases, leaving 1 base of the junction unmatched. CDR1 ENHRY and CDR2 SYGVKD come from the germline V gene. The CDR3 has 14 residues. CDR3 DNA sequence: TGTGCCATCAGTGCACTAGCGGGAGAAGAGACCCAGTACTTC. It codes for CAISALAGEETQYF.

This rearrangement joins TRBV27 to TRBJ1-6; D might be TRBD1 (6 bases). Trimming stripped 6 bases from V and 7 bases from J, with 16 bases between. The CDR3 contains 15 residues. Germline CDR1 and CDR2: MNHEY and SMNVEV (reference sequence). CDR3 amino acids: CASSLIDRPNSPLHF. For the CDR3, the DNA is TGTGCCAGCAGCTTGATAGACAGGCCGAATTCACCCCTCCACTTT.

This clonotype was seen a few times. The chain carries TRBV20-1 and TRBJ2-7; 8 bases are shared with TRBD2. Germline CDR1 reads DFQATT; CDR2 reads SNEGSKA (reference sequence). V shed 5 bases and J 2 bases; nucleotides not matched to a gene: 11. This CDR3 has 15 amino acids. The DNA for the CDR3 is TGCAGTGCTGGGAGCTGGGGACTAGGCACCTACGAGCAGTACTTC. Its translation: CSAGSWGLGTYEQYF.

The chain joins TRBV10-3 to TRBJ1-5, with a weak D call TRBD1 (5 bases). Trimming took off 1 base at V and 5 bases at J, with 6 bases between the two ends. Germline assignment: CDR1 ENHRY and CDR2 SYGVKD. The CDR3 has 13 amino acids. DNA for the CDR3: TGTGCCATCAGTGAGTGGGGGGATCAGCCCCAGCATTTT. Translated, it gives CAISEWGDQPQHF.

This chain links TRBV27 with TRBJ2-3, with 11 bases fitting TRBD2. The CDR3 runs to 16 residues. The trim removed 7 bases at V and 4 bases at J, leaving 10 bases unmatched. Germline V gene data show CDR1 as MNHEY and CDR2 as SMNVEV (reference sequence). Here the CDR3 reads CASTVLAGDGADTQYF. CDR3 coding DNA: TGTGCCAGCACCGTACTAGCGGGAGATGGGGCAGATACGCAGTATTTT.

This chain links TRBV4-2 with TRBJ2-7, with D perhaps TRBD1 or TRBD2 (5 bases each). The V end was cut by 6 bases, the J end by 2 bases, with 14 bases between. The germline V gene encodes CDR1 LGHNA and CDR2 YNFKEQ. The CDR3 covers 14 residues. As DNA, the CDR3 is TGTGCCAGCAGTCCAACCTGGGGGACCTACGAGCAGTACTTC. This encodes CASSPTWGTYEQYF.

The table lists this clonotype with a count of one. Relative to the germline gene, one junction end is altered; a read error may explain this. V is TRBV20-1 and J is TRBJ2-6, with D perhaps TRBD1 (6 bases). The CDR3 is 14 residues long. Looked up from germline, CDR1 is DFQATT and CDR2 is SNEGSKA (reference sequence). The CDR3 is CSAEGQPGAYVLTF. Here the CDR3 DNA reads TGCAGTGCCGAAGGACAGCCTGGGGCCTACGTCCTGACTTTC.

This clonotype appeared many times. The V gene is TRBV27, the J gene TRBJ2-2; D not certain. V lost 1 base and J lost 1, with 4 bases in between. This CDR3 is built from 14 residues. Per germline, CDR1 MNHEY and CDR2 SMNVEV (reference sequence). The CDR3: CASSLYRNTGELFF. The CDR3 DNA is TGTGCCAGCAGTTTATATCGGAACACCGGGGAGCTGTTTTTT.

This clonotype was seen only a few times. For the CDR3, the DNA is TGCGCCAGCAGCCGAGCACCGAGACAGGGGAGCTCCTACGAGCAGTACTTC. Amino acids: CASSRAPRQGSSYEQYF. V is TRBV4-1 and J is TRBJ2-7; 8 nucleotides line up with TRBD1. The germline gives CDR1 MGHRA, CDR2 YSYEKL. After removal of 4 bases from V and 0 bases from J, the junction contained 11 bases not matched to a gene. The CDR3 has 17 residues.

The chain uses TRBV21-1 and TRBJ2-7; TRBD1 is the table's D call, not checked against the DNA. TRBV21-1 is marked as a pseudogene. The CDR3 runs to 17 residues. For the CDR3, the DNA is TGTGCCAGCAGCACTCATTCCCAGGGCAGGAGCTCCTACGAGCAGTACTTC. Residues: CASSTHSQGRSSYEQYF.

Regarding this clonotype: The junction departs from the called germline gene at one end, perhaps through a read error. The CDR3 sequence is CASSLDGSETQYF. The CDR3 nucleotides read TGTGCTAGCAGCTTAGATGGTTCGGAGACCCAGTACTTC. This chain connects TRBV7-7 to TRBJ2-5; unclear D gene. The CDR3 extends over 13 amino acids. CDR1 and CDR2 (germline): SSHAT, FNYEAQ (reference sequence).

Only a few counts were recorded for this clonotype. DNA of the CDR3: TGTGCCACCAGCAGAGATTTAGCGGGAGGGTCGGAGCAGTTCTTC. It translates to CATSRDLAGGSEQFF. The rearrangement links TRBV15 to TRBJ2-1, with TRBD2 identical over 11 bases. CDR1 is LNHNV, CDR2 YYDKDF, per germline (reference sequence). The V and J ends lost 0 bases and 10 bases, in that order; junction bases with no gene match: 5. The CDR3 covers 15 residues.

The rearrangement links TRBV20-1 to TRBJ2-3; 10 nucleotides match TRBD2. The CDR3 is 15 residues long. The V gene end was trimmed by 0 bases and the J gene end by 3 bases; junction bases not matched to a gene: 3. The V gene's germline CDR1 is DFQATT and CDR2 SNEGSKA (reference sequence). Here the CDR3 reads CSARDRLAGTDTQYF. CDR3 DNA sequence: TGCAGTGCTAGAGATCGACTAGCGGGTACAGATACGCAGTATTTT.

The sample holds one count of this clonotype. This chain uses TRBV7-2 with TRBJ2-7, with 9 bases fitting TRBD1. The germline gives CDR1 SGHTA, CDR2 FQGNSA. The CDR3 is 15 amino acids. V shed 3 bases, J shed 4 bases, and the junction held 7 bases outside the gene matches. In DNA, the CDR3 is TGTGCCAGCAGCTTGTGGACAGGGGATATGTACGAGCAGTACTTC. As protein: CASSLWTGDMYEQYF.

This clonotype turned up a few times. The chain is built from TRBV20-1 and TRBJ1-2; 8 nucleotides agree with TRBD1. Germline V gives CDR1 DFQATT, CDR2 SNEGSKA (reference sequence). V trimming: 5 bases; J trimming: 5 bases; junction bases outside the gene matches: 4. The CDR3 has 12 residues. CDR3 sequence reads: CSAPDRDYGYTF. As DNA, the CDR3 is TGCAGTGCTCCGGACAGGGATTATGGCTACACCTTC.